The source of this T cell receptor beta chain is a study of blood T cell repertoires in COVID-19. For the study at large: Researchers got acute and convalescent COVID-19 samples from the United States, Italy and Spain.

The method was immunoSEQ multiplex PCR; TCRdb's version includes in-frame clones alone and lacks a portion of them. The table has approximately 450,000 clones, 80% to 90% seen once. This CDR3 is 16 amino acids long. Trimming took off 0 bases at V and 1 base at J, with 10 bases between the two ends. CDR1 is SGHRS and CDR2 is YFSETQ in the germline V gene. The gene calls are TRBV5-1 and TRBJ2-2, with a weak D call TRBD1 (5 bases). This TCR was recovered from a woman in her twenties or thirties with acute or convalescent COVID-19. Sequenced: peripheral blood. In nucleotides, the CDR3 is TGCGCCAGCAGCTTGGAGGTGCAGGGGAACACCGGGGAGCTGTTTTTT. Translating gives CASSLEVQGNTGELFF.